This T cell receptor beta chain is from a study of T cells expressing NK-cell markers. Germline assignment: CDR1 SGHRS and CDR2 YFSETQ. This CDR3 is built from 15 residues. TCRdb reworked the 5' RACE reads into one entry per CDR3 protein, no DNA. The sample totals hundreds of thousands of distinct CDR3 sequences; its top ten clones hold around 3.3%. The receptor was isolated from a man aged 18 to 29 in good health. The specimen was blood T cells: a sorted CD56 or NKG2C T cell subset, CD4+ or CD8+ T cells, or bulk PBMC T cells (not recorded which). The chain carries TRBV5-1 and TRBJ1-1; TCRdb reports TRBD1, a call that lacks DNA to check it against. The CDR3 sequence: CASSLATGGSTEAFF.